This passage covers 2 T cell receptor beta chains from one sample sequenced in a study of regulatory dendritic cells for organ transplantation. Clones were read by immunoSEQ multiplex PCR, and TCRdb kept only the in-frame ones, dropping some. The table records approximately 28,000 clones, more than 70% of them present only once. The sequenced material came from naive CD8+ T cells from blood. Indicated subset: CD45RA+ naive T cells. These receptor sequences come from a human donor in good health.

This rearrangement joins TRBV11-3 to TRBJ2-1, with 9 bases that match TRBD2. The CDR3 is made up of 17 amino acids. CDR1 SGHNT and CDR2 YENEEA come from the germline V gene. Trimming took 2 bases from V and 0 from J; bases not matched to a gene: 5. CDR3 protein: CASSLRGSGGSYNEQFF. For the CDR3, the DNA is TGTGCCAGCAGCTTACGGGGTAGCGGGGGCTCCTACAATGAGCAGTTCTTC.

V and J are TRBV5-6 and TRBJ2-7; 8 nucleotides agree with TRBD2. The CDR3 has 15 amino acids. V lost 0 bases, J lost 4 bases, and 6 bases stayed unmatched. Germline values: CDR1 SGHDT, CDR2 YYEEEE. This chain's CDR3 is CASSLGASGWYEQYF. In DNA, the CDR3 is TGTGCCAGCAGCTTGGGGGCTAGCGGGTGGTACGAGCAGTACTTC.